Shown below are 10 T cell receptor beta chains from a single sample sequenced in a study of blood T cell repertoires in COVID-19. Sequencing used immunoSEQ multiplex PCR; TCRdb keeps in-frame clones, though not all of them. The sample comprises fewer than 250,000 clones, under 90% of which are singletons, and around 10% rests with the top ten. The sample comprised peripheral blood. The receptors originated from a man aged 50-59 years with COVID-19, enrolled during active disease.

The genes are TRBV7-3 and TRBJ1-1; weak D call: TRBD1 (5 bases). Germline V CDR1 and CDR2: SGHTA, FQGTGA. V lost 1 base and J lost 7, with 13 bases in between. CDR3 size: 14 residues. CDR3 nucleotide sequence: TGTGCCAGCAGCTTAAGGCCCCGGCAGGGTGAAGCTTTCTTT. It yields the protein CASSLRPRQGEAFF.

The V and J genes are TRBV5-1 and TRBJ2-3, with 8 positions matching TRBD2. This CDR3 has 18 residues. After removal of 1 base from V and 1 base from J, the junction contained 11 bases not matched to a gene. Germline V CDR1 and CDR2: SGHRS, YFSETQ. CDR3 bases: TGCGCCAGCAGCTTGAGTCCCCCGCGTAGCGGGGGCACAGATACGCAGTATTTT. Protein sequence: CASSLSPPRSGGTDTQYF.

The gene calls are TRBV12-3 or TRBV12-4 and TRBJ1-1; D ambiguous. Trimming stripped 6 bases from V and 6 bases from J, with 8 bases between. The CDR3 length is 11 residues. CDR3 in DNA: TGTGCCAGCAGCCTTGGAGCTGAAGCTTTCTTT. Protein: CASSLGAEAFF.

This chain's CDR3 is CASAQTSGEQYF. DNA for the CDR3: TGTGCCAGCGCCCAAACCTCAGGCGAGCAGTACTTC. The genes are TRBV7-9 and TRBJ2-7; no firm D call. V lost 8 bases and J 6 bases, leaving 14 bases between the germline ends. In germline, CDR1 is SEHNR, CDR2 FQNEAQ (reference sequence). The CDR3 sequence is 12 residues long. Based on the CDR3 plus reference TRBV7-9 and TRBJ2-7, the full variable domain is DTGVSQNPRHKITKRGQNVTFRCDPISEHNRLYWYRQTLGQGPEFLTYFQNEAQLEKSRLLSDRFSAERPKGSFSTLEIQRTEQGDSAMYLCASAQTSGEQYFGPGTRLTVT.

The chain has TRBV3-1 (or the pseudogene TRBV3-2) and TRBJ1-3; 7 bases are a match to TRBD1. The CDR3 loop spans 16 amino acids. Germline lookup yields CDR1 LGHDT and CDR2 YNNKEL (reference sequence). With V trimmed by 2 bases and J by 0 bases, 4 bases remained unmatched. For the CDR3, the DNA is TGTGCCAGCAGCCAATGGGGGACAGTCTCTGGAAACACCATATATTTT. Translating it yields CASSQWGTVSGNTIYF.

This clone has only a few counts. CDR3 protein: CASSPPGTEETQYF. The CDR3 region has the DNA TGTGCCAGCAGCCCCCCAGGGACAGAAGAGACCCAGTACTTC. The genes are TRBV5-4 and TRBJ2-5; the match to TRBD1 covers 7 bases. Per the germline V gene, CDR1 is SGHNT and CDR2 is YYREEE (reference sequence). The V segment lost 4 bases and the J segment 3 bases; nucleotides outside the gene matches: 6. CDR3 length: 14 amino acids. Complete variable domain (other parts from reference TRBV5-4 and TRBJ2-5): ETGVTQSPTHLIKTRGQQVTLRCSSQSGHNTVSWYQQALGQGPQFIFQYYREEENGRGNFPPRFSGLQFPNYSSELNVNALELDDSALYLCASSPPGTEETQYFGPGTRLLVL.

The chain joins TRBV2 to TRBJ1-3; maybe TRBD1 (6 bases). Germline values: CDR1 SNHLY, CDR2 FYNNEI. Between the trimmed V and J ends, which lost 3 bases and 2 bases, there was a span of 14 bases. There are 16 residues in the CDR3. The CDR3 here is CASSDQVRGAGNTIYF. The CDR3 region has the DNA TGTGCCAGCAGTGATCAAGTCAGGGGAGCTGGAAACACCATATATTTT.

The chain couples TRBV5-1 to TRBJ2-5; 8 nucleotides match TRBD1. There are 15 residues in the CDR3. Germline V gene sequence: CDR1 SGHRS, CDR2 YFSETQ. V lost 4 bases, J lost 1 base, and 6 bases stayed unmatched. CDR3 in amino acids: CASSTTGAGQETQYF. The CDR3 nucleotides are TGCGCCAGCAGCACGACAGGGGCTGGCCAAGAGACCCAGTACTTC.

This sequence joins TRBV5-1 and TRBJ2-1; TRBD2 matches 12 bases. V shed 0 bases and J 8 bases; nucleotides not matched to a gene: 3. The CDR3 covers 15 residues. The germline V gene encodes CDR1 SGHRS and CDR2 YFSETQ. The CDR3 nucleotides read TGCGCCAGCAGCTTGGCGGCTAGCGGGAGGGATGAGCAGTTCTTC. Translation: CASSLAASGRDEQFF.

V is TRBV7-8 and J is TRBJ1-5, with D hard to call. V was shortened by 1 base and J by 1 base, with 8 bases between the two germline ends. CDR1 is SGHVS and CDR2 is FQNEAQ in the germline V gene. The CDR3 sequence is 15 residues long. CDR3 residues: CASSLGWPSNQPQHF. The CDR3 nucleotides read TGTGCCAGCAGCTTAGGGTGGCCCAGCAATCAGCCCCAGCATTTT.